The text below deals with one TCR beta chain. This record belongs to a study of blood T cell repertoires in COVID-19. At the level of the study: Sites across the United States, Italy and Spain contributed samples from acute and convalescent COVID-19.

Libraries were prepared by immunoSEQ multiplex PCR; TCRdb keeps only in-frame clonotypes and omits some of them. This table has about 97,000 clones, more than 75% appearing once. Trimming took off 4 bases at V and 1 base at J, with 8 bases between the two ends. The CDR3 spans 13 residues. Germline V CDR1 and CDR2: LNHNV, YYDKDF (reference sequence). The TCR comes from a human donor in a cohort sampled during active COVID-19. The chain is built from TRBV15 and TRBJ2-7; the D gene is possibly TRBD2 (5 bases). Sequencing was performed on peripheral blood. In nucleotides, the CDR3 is TGTGCCACCAGCAATCCGGGGTCCTACGAGCAGTACTTC. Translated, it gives CATSNPGSYEQYF.